This T cell receptor (beta chain) was identified in a study of T cells in Graves' hyperthyroidism and ophthalmopathy. After removal of 2 bases from V and 1 base from J, the junction contained 20 bases not matched to a gene. Germline V lookup: CDR1 MNHNS, CDR2 SASEGT. The length of the CDR3 is 21 residues. The table lists this clonotype with many counts. Amplified TCR beta CDR3 regions came from RNA transcripts. HTBI primers drove first-round RT-PCR of the TCR CDR3. TCRdb ran MiXCR on the multiplex PCR reads and lists one entry per CDR3 protein. The repertoire holds under 400,000 distinct CDR3 sequences, with roughly 15% as singletons.

The clonotype comes from a man aged 25-40 years with Graves' hyperthyroidism. J is TRBJ2-3 and V is TRBV6-1, with 8 bases identical to TRBD2. The source material was blood. Here the CDR3 DNA reads TGTGCCAGCAGTGAATTGGGGTTGAGTAGCGGGGTGGGGGATGGCACAGATACGCAGTATTTT. Translation gives CASSELGLSSGVGDGTDTQYF.